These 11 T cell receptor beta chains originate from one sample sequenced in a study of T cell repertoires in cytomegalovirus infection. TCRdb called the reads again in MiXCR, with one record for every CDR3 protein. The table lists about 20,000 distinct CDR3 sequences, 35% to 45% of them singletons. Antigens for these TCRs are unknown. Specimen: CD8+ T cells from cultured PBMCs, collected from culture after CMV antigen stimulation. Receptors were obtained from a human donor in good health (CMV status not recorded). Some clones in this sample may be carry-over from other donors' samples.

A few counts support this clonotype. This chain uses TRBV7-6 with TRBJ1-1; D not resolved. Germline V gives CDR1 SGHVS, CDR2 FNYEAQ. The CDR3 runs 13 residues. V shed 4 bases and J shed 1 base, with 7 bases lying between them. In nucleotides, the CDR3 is TGTGCCAGCAGCTCAAACAGGAACACTGAAGCTTTCTTT. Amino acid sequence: CASSSNRNTEAFF.

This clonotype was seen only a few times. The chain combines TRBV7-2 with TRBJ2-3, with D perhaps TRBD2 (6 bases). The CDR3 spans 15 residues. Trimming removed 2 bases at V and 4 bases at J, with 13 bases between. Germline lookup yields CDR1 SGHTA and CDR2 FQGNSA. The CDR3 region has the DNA TGTGCCAGCAGCTTAACGTGGAGGGGTTCAGATACGCAGTATTTT. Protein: CASSLTWRGSDTQYF.

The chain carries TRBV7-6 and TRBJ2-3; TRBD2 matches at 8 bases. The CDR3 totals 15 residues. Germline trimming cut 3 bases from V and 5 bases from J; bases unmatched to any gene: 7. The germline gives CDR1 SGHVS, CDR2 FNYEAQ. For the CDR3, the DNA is TGTGCCAGCAGCTTCAGCGGGGGAGAGGTAGATACGCAGTATTTT. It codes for CASSFSGGEVDTQYF.

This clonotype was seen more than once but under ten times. The CDR3 DNA reads TGTGCCAGCAGCGTAGGATGGAAGGGGCCCATGAACACTGAAGCTTTCTTT. It yields the protein CASSVGWKGPMNTEAFF. The chain has TRBV9 and TRBJ1-1, with D perhaps matching TRBD1 (5 bases). The germline V and J ends were trimmed by 0 bases and 0 bases, with 15 bases remaining between them. In germline, CDR1 is SGDLS, CDR2 YYNGEE. The length of the CDR3 is 17 residues.

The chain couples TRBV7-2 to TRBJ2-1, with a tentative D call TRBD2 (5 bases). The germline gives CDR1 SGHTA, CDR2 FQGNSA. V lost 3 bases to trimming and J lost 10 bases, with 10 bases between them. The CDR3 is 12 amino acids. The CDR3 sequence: CASSFSPGEQFF. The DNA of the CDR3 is TGTGCCAGCAGCTTTAGTCCGGGAGAGCAGTTCTTC.

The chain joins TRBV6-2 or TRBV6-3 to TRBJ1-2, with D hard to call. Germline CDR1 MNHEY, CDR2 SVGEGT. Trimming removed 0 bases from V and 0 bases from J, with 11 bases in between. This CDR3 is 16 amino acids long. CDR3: CASSYSRLDANYGYTF. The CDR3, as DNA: TGTGCCAGCAGTTACTCTAGATTGGATGCTAACTATGGCTACACCTTC.

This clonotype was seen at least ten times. This CDR3 is CASSQDPWGRNTEAFF. As DNA, the CDR3 is TGTGCCAGCAGCCAAGATCCCTGGGGCCGCAACACTGAAGCTTTCTTT. V and J are TRBV14 and TRBJ1-1, with D perhaps matching TRBD1 (5 bases). The germline V gene has CDR1 SGHDN and CDR2 FVKESK. The V and J ends lost 0 bases and 2 bases respectively, with 13 bases between them. The CDR3 has 16 residues.

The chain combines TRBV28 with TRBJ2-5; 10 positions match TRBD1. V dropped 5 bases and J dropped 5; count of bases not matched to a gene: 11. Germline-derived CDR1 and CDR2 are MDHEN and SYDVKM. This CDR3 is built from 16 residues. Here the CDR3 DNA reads TGTGCCAGCAGTCATAGACAGGGGGCTGATAGGGAGACCCAGTACTTC. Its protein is CASSHRQGADRETQYF.

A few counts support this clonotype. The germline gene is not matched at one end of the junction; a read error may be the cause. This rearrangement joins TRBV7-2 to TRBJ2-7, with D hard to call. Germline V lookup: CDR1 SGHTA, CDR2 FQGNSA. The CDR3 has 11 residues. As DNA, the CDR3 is TGTGCCAGCAGTCTCTCCGACGAGCAGTACTTC. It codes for CASSLSDEQYF.

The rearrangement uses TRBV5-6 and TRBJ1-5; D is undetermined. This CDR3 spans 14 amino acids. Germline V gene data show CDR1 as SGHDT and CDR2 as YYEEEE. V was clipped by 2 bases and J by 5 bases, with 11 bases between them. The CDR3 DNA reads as TGTGCCAGCAGCTTAAGAGGATACGATCAGCCCCAGCATTTT. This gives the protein CASSLRGYDQPQHF.

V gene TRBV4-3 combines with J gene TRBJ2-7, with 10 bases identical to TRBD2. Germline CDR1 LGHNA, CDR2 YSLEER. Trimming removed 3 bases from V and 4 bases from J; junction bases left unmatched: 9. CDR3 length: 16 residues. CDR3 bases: TGCGCCAGCAGCCAGACAGCGGGGGGGGCCACATACGAGCAGTACTTC. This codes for CASSQTAGGATYEQYF.